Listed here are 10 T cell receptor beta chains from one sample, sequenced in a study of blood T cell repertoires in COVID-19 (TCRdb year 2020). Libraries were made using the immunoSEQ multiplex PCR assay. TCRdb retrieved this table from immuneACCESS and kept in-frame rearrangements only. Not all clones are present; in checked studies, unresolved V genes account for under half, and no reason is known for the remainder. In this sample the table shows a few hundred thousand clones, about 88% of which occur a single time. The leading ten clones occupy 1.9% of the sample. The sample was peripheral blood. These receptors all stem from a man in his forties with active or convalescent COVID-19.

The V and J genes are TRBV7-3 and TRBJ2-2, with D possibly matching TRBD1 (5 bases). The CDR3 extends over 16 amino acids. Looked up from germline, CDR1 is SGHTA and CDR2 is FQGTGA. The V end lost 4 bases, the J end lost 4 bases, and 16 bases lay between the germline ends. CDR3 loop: CASSSSPRVGTGELFF. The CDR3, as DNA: TGTGCCAGCAGCTCCAGCCCCAGGGTAGGCACCGGGGAGCTGTTTTTT.

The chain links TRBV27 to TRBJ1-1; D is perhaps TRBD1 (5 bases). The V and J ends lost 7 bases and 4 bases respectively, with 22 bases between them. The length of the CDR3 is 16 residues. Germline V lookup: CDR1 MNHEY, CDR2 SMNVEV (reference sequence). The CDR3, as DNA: TGTGCCAGCAAGGACCTGAAGGACCCTAGGGGCACTGAAGCTTTCTTT. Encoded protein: CASKDLKDPRGTEAFF.

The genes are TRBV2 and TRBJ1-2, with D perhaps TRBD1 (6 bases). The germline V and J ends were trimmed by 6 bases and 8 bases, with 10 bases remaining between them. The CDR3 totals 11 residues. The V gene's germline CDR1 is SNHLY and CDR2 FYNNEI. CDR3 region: CASSRTDGYTF. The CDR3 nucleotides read TGTGCCAGCAGCAGGACAGACGGCTACACCTTC.

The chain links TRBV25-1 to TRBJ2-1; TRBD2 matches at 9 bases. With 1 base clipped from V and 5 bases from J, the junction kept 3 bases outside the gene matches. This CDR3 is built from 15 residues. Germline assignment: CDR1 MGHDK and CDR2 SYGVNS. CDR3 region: CASSESASGDNEQFF. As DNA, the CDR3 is TGTGCCAGCAGTGAATCGGCTAGCGGGGACAATGAGCAGTTCTTC.

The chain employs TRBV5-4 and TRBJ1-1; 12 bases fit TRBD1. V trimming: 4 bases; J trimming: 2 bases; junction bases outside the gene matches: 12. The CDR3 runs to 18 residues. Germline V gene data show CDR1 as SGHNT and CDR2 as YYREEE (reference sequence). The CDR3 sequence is CASSLPGTGGFINTEAFF. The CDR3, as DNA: TGTGCCAGCAGCCTACCCGGGACAGGGGGCTTCATTAACACTGAAGCTTTCTTT.

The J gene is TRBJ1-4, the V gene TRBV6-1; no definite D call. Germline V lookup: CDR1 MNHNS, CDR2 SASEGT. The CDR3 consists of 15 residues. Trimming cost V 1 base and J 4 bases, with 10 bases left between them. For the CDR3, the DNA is TGTGCCAGCAGTGAAGACGAACAGAATAATGAAAAACTGTTTTTT. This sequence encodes CASSEDEQNNEKLFF.

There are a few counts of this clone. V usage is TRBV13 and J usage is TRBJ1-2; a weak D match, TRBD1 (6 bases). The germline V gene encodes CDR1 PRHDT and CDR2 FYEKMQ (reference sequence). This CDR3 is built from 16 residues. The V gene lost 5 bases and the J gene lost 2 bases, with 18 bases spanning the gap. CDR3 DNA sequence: TGTGCCAGCAGCGCCAAGACAGGTCCCCTGAACTATGGCTACACCTTC. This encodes CASSAKTGPLNYGYTF.

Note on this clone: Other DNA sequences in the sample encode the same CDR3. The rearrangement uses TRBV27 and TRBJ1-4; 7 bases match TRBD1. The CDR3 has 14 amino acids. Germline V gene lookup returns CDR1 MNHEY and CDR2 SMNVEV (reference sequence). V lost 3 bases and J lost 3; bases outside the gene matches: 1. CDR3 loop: CASSLQGANEKLFF. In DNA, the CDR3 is TGTGCCAGCAGTTTGCAGGGGGCTAATGAAAAACTGTTTTTT.

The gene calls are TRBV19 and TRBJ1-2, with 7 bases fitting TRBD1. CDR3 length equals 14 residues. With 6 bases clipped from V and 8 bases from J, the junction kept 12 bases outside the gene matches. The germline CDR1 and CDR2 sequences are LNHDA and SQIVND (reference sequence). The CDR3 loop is CASRIQGEPRGYTF. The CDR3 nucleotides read TGTGCCAGTAGGATCCAGGGGGAACCCCGGGGCTACACCTTC.

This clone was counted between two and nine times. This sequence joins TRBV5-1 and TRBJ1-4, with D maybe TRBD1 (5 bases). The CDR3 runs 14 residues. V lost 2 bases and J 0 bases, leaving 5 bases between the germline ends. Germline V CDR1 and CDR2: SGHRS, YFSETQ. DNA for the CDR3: TGCGCCAGCAGCTTACAGGCAACTAATGAAAAACTGTTTTTT. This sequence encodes CASSLQATNEKLFF.